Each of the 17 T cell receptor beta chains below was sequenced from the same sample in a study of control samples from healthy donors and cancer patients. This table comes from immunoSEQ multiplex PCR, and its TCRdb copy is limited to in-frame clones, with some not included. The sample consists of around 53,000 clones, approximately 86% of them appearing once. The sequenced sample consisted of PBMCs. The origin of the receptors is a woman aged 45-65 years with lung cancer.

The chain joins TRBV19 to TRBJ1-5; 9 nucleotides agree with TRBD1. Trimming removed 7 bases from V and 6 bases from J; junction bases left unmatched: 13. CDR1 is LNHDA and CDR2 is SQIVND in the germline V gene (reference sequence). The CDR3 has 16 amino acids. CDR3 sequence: CASTPEAWTGVQPQHF. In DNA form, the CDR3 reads TGTGCCAGTACCCCCGAGGCTTGGACAGGGGTTCAGCCCCAGCATTTT.

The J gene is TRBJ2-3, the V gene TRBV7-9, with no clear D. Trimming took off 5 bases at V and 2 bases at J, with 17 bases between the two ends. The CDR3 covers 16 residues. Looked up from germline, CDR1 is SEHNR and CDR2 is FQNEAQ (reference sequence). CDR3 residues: CASSLGPGTLTDTQYF. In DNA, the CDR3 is TGTGCCAGCAGCCTCGGACCTGGAACCCTCACAGATACGCAGTATTTT.

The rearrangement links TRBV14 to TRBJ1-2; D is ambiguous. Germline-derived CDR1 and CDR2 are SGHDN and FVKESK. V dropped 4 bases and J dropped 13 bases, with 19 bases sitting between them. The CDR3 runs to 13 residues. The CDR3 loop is CASSPLSSPESTF. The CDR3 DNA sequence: TGTGCCAGCAGCCCGTTGAGCTCCCCAGAGAGCACCTTC. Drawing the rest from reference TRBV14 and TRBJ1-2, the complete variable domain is EAGVTQFPSHSVIEKGQTVTLRCDPISGHDNLYWYRRVMGKEIKFLLHFVKESKQDESGMPNNRFLAERTGGTYSTLKVQPAELEDSGVYFCASSPLSSPESTFGSGTRLTVV.

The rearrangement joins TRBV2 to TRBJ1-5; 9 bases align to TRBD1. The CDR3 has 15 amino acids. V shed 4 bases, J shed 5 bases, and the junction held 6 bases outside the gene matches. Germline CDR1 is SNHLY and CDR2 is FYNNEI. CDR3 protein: CASSGRDREDQPQHF. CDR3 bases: TGTGCCAGCAGTGGTCGGGACAGGGAAGATCAGCCCCAGCATTTT.

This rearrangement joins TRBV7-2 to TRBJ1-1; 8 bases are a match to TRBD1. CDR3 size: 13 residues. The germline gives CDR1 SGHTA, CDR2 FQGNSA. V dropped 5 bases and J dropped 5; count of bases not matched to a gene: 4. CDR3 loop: CASSRRQGTEAFF. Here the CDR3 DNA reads TGTGCCAGCAGCCGTAGACAGGGGACTGAAGCTTTCTTT. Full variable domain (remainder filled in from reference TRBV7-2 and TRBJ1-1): GAGVSQSPSNKVTEKGKDVELRCDPISGHTALYWYRQSLGQGLEFLIYFQGNSAPDKSGLPSDRFSAERTGGSVSTLTIQRTQQEDSAVYLCASSRRQGTEAFFGQGTRLTVV.

CDR3 bases: TGTGCCAGCAGTTACTCGGTGAATTTGGGCTATGGCTACACCTTC. It translates to CASSYSVNLGYGYTF. The genes are TRBV6-5 and TRBJ1-2, with unresolved D. The germline CDR1 and CDR2 sequences are MNHEY and SVGAGI. V lost 0 bases, J lost 4 bases, and 12 bases lay in between. CDR3 size: 15 residues.

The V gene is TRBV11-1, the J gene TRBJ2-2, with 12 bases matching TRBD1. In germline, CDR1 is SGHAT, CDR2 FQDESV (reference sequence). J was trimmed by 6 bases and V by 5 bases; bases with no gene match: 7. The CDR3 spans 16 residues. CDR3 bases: TGTGCCAGCAGCGGCCGGGACAGGGGGCATGCCGGGGAGCTGTTTTTT. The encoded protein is CASSGRDRGHAGELFF.

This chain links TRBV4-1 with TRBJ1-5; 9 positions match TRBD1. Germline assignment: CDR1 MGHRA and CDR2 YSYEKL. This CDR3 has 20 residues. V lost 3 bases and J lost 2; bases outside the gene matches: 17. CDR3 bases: TGCGCCAGCAGCCACACGTACAGGGGGCGAATTTCGTCGGGCAATCAGCCCCAGCATTTT. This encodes CASSHTYRGRISSGNQPQHF.

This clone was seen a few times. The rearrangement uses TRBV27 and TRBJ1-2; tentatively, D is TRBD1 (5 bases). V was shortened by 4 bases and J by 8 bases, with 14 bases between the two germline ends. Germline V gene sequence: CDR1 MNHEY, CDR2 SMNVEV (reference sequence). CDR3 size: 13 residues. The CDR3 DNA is TGTGCCAGCAGTTACAGAGACAGTCTGGGCTACACCTTC. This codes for CASSYRDSLGYTF.

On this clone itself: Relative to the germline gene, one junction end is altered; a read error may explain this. The CDR3 spells CASSQDRVLTNF. CDR3 DNA: TGCGCCAGCAGCCAGGACCGGGTTTTGACCAACTTC. This rearrangement joins TRBV4-1 to TRBJ2-5; D is undetermined. Germline CDR1 reads MGHRA; CDR2 reads YSYEKL. There are 12 residues in the CDR3.

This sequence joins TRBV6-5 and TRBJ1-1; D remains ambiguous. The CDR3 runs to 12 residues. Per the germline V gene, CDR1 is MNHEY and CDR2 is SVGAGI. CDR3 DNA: TGTGCGAGCGGAGGGTGGAACACTGAAGCTTTCTTT. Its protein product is CASGGWNTEAFF.

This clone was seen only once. The CDR3 region has the DNA TGTGCCAGCAGCTTAAACCAGGGGGCATTCTATGGCTACACCTTC. Protein sequence: CASSLNQGAFYGYTF. The chain uses TRBV7-9 and TRBJ1-2; 8 bases are a match to TRBD1. Germline trimming cut 2 bases from V and 4 bases from J; bases unmatched to any gene: 6. This CDR3 region has 15 residues. Germline V gene data show CDR1 as SEHNR and CDR2 as FQNEAQ (reference sequence). Full variable domain (remainder filled in from reference TRBV7-9 and TRBJ1-2): DTGVSQNPRHKITKRGQNVTFRCDPISEHNRLYWYRQTLGQGPEFLTYFQNEAQLEKSRLLSDRFSAERPKGSFSTLEIQRTEQGDSAMYLCASSLNQGAFYGYTFGSGTRLTVV.

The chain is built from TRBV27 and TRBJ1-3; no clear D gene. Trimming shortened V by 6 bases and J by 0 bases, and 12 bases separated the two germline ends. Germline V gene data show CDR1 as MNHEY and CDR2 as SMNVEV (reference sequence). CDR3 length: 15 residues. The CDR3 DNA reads TGTGCCAGCAGGGAGACAAGGGACTCTGGAAACACCATATATTTT. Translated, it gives CASRETRDSGNTIYF.

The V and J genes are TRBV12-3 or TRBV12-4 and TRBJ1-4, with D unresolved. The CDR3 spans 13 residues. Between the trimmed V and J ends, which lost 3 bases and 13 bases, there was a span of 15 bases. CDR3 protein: CASSFNLQALLFF. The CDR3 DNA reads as TGTGCCAGCAGTTTTAATCTCCAGGCCTTACTGTTTTTT.

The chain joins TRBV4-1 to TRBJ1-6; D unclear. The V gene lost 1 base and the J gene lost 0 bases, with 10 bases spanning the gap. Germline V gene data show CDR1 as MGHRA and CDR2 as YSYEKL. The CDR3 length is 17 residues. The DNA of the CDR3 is TGCGCCAGCAGCCAAGGGAGGGCGAGCTCCTATAATTCACCCCTCCACTTT. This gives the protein CASSQGRASSYNSPLHF.

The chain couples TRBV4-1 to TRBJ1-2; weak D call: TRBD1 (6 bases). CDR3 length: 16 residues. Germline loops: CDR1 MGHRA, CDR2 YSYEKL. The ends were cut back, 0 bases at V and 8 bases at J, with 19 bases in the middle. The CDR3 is CASSQEHSGATGGYTF. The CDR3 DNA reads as TGCGCCAGCAGCCAAGAACATTCAGGGGCGACTGGAGGCTACACCTTC.

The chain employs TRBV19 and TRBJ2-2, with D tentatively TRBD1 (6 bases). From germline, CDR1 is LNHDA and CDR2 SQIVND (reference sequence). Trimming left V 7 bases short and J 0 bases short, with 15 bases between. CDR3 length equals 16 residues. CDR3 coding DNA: TGTGCCAGTATCGGGACCCGGACAGCGAACACCGGGGAGCTGTTTTTT. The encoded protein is CASIGTRTANTGELFF.